These 31 T cell receptor beta chains were sequenced from one sample in a study of blood T cell repertoires in COVID-19. TCRdb's copy holds only in-frame clones and misses some; the assay was immunoSEQ multiplex PCR. The table lists about 370,000 clones, around 90% of them singletons. Sequenced input: peripheral blood. The receptors here all came from a young man with active or convalescent COVID-19.

The CDR3 spells CASSRRGRGAKETQYF. Written as DNA, the CDR3 is TGTGCCAGCAGCCGAAGAGGGCGGGGGGCGAAAGAGACCCAGTACTTC. The chain has TRBV3-1 (or the pseudogene TRBV3-2) and TRBJ2-5; 8 bases agree with TRBD2. Losses at the gene ends were 4 bases for V and 3 bases for J; bases not matched to a gene: 10. The CDR3 runs to 16 residues. CDR1 LGHDT and CDR2 YNNKEL come from the germline V gene (reference sequence).

The chain couples TRBV11-2 to TRBJ2-2; weak D call: TRBD1 (5 bases). V shed 5 bases and J shed 0 bases, with 10 bases lying between them. In germline, CDR1 is SGHAT, CDR2 FQNNGV. The CDR3 is 15 amino acids. The CDR3 region has the DNA TGTGCCAGCAGCCGACCAGGGTCGAACACCGGGGAGCTGTTTTTT. Translated: CASSRPGSNTGELFF. Combining the CDR3 with reference TRBV11-2 and TRBJ2-2 gives the whole variable domain EAGVAQSPRYKIIEKRQSVAFWCNPISGHATLYWYQQILGQGPKLLIQFQNNGVVDDSQLPKDRFSAERLKGVDSTLKIQPAKLEDSAVYLCASSRPGSNTGELFFGEGSRLTVL.

The chain couples TRBV30 to TRBJ1-5; TRBD1 is a possible D gene (6 bases). CDR3 length equals 13 residues. Germline V gene data show CDR1 as GTSNPN and CDR2 as SVGIG (reference sequence). V shed 8 bases and J shed 8 bases, with 19 bases lying between them. As DNA, the CDR3 is TGTGCCGCACGGGACACCGTCTCAAAGCCCCAGCATTTT. This codes for CAARDTVSKPQHF.

The V gene is TRBV28, the J gene TRBJ2-2, with 10 bases fitting TRBD1. Germline V gene lookup returns CDR1 MDHEN and CDR2 SYDVKM. The CDR3 loop spans 20 amino acids. Trimming took 2 bases from V and 3 from J; bases not matched to a gene: 15. CDR3 loop: CASSLIEIIPGQGYTGELFF. The DNA for the CDR3 is TGTGCCAGCAGTTTAATTGAAATTATACCGGGACAGGGGTACACCGGGGAGCTGTTTTTT.

The V call is TRBV7-4, the J call TRBJ1-5, with D perhaps matching TRBD1 (6 bases). Germline assignment: CDR1 SGHVT and CDR2 SQSDAQ. The CDR3 length is 15 residues. Trimming cost V 5 bases and J 0 bases, with 11 bases left between them. For the CDR3, the DNA is TGTGCCAGCAGCGTTGGGACATATAGCAATCAGCCCCAGCATTTT. Its translation is CASSVGTYSNQPQHF.

The chain carries TRBV28 and TRBJ1-5; D not resolved. The CDR3 length is 12 residues. The V end lost 4 bases, the J end lost 6 bases, and 7 bases lay between the germline ends. In germline, CDR1 is MDHEN, CDR2 SYDVKM. The CDR3 DNA sequence: TGTGCCAGCAGTTCATCTATTCAGCCCCAGCATTTT. Residues: CASSSSIQPQHF.

This rearrangement joins TRBV9 to TRBJ2-1; possible D gene TRBD1, 6 bases. Germline V gives CDR1 SGDLS, CDR2 YYNGEE. The CDR3 covers 16 residues. Trimming took off 4 bases at V and 4 bases at J, with 18 bases between the two ends. The CDR3 spells CASSTTLTTGYNEQFF. The CDR3 DNA sequence: TGTGCCAGCAGCACAACCCTGACAACAGGGTACAATGAGCAGTTCTTC.

A remark on this clone: This sample also contains other DNA sequences that code for the same CDR3. The V and J genes are TRBV15 and TRBJ1-1, with a tentative D call TRBD1 (6 bases). This CDR3 spans 14 amino acids. With 0 bases removed from V and 5 bases from J, the gap between germline ends came to 10 bases. Germline V lookup: CDR1 LNHNV, CDR2 YYDKDF (reference sequence). CDR3 sequence reads: CATSRDRGRTEAFF. The DNA for the CDR3 is TGTGCCACCAGCAGAGACAGGGGTAGGACTGAAGCTTTCTTT.

This clone was seen at least ten times. The V call is TRBV11-2, the J call TRBJ2-1; D is undetermined. Per germline, CDR1 SGHAT and CDR2 FQNNGV. This CDR3 is built from 13 residues. Trimming took 11 bases from V and 4 from J, leaving 15 bases between them. CDR3 bases: TGTGCCTCTAAGGAAGCGTTATACAATGAGCAGTTCTTC. Its translation: CASKEALYNEQFF.

J is TRBJ1-2 and V is TRBV4-2, with D unresolved. Trimming left V 0 bases short and J 8 bases short, with 7 bases between. The CDR3 loop spans 12 amino acids. Germline-derived CDR1 and CDR2 are LGHNA and YNFKEQ. The CDR3 sequence: CASSQDGGGYTF. The CDR3 DNA reads as TGTGCCAGCAGCCAAGATGGAGGAGGCTACACCTTC.

This clone came up once. The CDR3 region has the DNA TGTGCCAGCAGCCGGACAGGGTGGGAGACCCAGTACTTC. It yields the protein CASSRTGWETQYF. This chain connects TRBV2 to TRBJ2-5, with 8 bases aligning to TRBD1. This CDR3 region has 13 residues. V lost 6 bases and J lost 5; bases outside the gene matches: 5. Germline V lookup: CDR1 SNHLY, CDR2 FYNNEI.

The J gene is TRBJ1-2, the V gene TRBV9; D uncertain. With 2 bases removed from V and 4 bases from J, the gap between germline ends came to 6 bases. The CDR3 extends over 12 amino acids. The V gene's germline CDR1 is SGDLS and CDR2 YYNGEE. CDR3 sequence (DNA): TGTGCCAGCAGCGTCGGGTTCTATGGCTACACCTTC. It encodes CASSVGFYGYTF.

The chain recombines TRBV19 with TRBJ2-1, with D unresolved. CDR3 size: 15 residues. Between the trimmed V and J ends, which lost 3 bases and 7 bases, there was a span of 16 bases. CDR1 is LNHDA, CDR2 SQIVND, per germline (reference sequence). The CDR3 here is CASSISLEYSNEQFF. The CDR3, as DNA: TGTGCCAGTAGTATCTCTCTCGAGTACTCTAATGAGCAGTTCTTC.

The rearrangement links TRBV11-2 to TRBJ2-3; D perhaps matches TRBD2 (7 bases). CDR1 and CDR2 from the germline V gene are SGHAT and FQNNGV. V lost 5 bases, J lost 0 bases, and 18 bases lay in between. This CDR3 comprises 17 residues. In nucleotides, the CDR3 is TGTGCCAGCAGCGGGGGCGGGAGACCCACTAGCACAGATACGCAGTATTTT. It yields the protein CASSGGGRPTSTDTQYF.

This chain uses TRBV7-6 with TRBJ2-1; tentative D call: TRBD1 (6 bases). The CDR3 spans 16 residues. Germline CDR1 SGHVS, CDR2 FNYEAQ. V dropped 5 bases and J dropped 4 bases, with 18 bases sitting between them. The CDR3 sequence: CASSRQDALGYNEQFF. CDR3 nucleotide sequence: TGTGCCAGCAGCAGACAGGACGCCTTGGGTTACAATGAGCAGTTCTTC.

V usage is TRBV28 and J usage is TRBJ1-5, with D unclear. Germline CDR1 and CDR2: MDHEN and SYDVKM. The CDR3 is 12 amino acids. The V and J ends lost 6 bases and 1 base respectively, with 4 bases between them. The CDR3 coding sequence is TGTGCCAGCAGGACAAGCAATCAGCCCCAGCATTTT. Amino acid sequence: CASRTSNQPQHF.

The chain employs TRBV11-2 and TRBJ2-2; 7 bases align to TRBD1. The CDR3 is 17 residues long. The germline gives CDR1 SGHAT, CDR2 FQNNGV. V gave up 1 base and J gave up 4 bases; unmatched junction bases: 9. DNA of the CDR3: TGTGCCAGCAGCTTAGTTGGGGCAGGGGGAATCACCGGGGAGCTGTTTTTT. Translation gives CASSLVGAGGITGELFF.

The chain links TRBV19 to TRBJ1-4; unclear D gene. The V gene's germline CDR1 is LNHDA and CDR2 SQIVND (reference sequence). V was shortened by 9 bases and J by 2 bases, with 16 bases between the two germline ends. CDR3 length equals 15 residues. CDR3 residues: CASRRAGSTNEKLFF. CDR3 DNA sequence: TGTGCCAGCCGCCGGGCGGGGTCTACTAATGAAAAACTGTTTTTT. The variable domain in full, completed from reference TRBV19 and TRBJ1-4, reads DGGITQSPKYLFRKEGQNVTLSCEQNLNHDAMYWYRQDPGQGLRLIYYSQIVNDFQKGDIAEGYSVSREKKESFPLTVTSAQKNPTAFYLCASRRAGSTNEKLFFGSGTQLSVL.

CDR3 DNA sequence: TGTGCCAGCGACGACAGGGGAGGGTTTGGCTACACCTTC. Encoded protein: CASDDRGGFGYTF. This chain joins TRBV6-5 and TRBJ1-2; the match to TRBD1 covers 8 bases. From germline, CDR1 is MNHEY and CDR2 SVGAGI. V lost 8 bases to trimming and J lost 7 bases; unmatched junction nucleotides: 9. The CDR3 is made up of 13 amino acids.

The chain joins TRBV11-2 to TRBJ1-6; possibly TRBD1 for D (6 bases). Germline V gene data show CDR1 as SGHAT and CDR2 as FQNNGV. This CDR3 has 16 amino acids. The V and J ends lost 5 bases and 1 base respectively, with 12 bases between them. As DNA, the CDR3 is TGTGCCAGCAGCCTTCAACAGGGTTCCTATAATTCACCCCTCCACTTT. It is translated as CASSLQQGSYNSPLHF.

The CDR3 DNA follows: TGCGCCAGCAGCCAAGAGTTGCGGAACACTGAAGCTTTCTTT. Residues: CASSQELRNTEAFF. The V gene is TRBV4-3, the J gene TRBJ1-1, with D unclear. Trimming cost V 0 bases and J 1 base, with 6 bases left between them. The CDR3 sequence is 14 residues long. CDR1 and CDR2 (germline): LGHNA, YSLEER.

The gene calls are TRBV28 and TRBJ2-7; 7 positions match TRBD2. Per germline, CDR1 MDHEN and CDR2 SYDVKM. With V trimmed by 5 bases and J by 6 bases, 7 bases remained unmatched. The CDR3 is made up of 13 amino acids. The DNA of the CDR3 is TGTGCCAGCAGTCTCAGGGAGGGTACCGAGCAGTACTTC. It encodes CASSLREGTEQYF.

The sample holds many counts of this clone. The chain links TRBV19 to TRBJ1-2; D remains unclear. Germline CDR1 LNHDA, CDR2 SQIVND (reference sequence). V shed 5 bases and J shed 3 bases, with 13 bases lying between them. The CDR3 is 14 residues long. CDR3 sequence: CASSATPIHYGYTF. The CDR3 nucleotides read TGTGCCAGTAGTGCGACACCAATTCACTATGGCTACACCTTC. The full variable domain, in which reference TRBV19 and TRBJ1-2 provide the parts outside the CDR3, is DGGITQSPKYLFRKEGQNVTLSCEQNLNHDAMYWYRQDPGQGLRLIYYSQIVNDFQKGDIAEGYSVSREKKESFPLTVTSAQKNPTAFYLCASSATPIHYGYTFGSGTRLTVV.

The chain couples TRBV27 to TRBJ1-5; D might be TRBD1 (6 bases). Germline CDR1 reads MNHEY; CDR2 reads SMNVEV (reference sequence). The CDR3 length is 14 residues. Trimming took 3 bases from V and 2 from J, leaving 8 bases between them. CDR3 region: CASSFAGGNQPQHF. The CDR3 nucleotides read TGTGCCAGCAGTTTTGCAGGGGGCAATCAGCCCCAGCATTTT.

The chain employs TRBV7-6 and TRBJ2-3; no firm D call. The CDR3 loop spans 14 amino acids. The germline V gene encodes CDR1 SGHVS and CDR2 FNYEAQ. V was trimmed by 5 bases and J by 0 bases, leaving 9 bases between them. The chain's CDR3 is CASSHPLSTDTQYF. The CDR3 region has the DNA TGTGCCAGCAGCCACCCCCTAAGCACAGATACGCAGTATTTT. The full variable domain, rest sourced from reference TRBV7-6 and TRBJ2-3, is GAGVSQSPRYKVTKRGQDVALRCDPISGHVSLYWYRQALGQGPEFLTYFNYEAQQDKSGLPNDRFSAERPEGSISTLTIQRTEQRDSAMYRCASSHPLSTDTQYFGPGTRLTVL.

V usage is TRBV28 and J usage is TRBJ1-1, with D perhaps TRBD1 (6 bases). V was clipped by 2 bases and J by 2 bases, with 6 bases between them. Germline V gives CDR1 MDHEN, CDR2 SYDVKM. This CDR3 comprises 13 residues. The CDR3 DNA is TGTGCCAGCAGTTTAGGGACAAACACTGAAGCTTTCTTT. This sequence encodes CASSLGTNTEAFF.

This chain uses TRBV19 with TRBJ1-2; tentatively, D is TRBD1 (6 bases). V was clipped by 0 bases and J by 4 bases, with 12 bases between them. This CDR3 has 15 residues. Looked up from germline, CDR1 is LNHDA and CDR2 is SQIVND (reference sequence). CDR3: CASSIEARGIYGYTF. In nucleotides, the CDR3 is TGTGCCAGTAGTATAGAGGCCAGGGGAATCTATGGCTACACCTTC.

This clone has more than one count but fewer than ten. The chain couples TRBV2 to TRBJ2-7, with TRBD1 as a possible D gene (5 bases). Germline assignment: CDR1 SNHLY and CDR2 FYNNEI. Trimming left V 7 bases short and J 6 bases short, with 7 bases between. The CDR3 contains 10 residues. The CDR3 coding sequence is TGTGCCAGCATTCAGGGCGAGCAGTACTTC. Its protein is CASIQGEQYF. The full variable domain, its missing parts supplied by reference TRBV2 and TRBJ2-7, is EPEVTQTPSHQVTQMGQEVILRCVPISNHLYFYWYRQILGQKVEFLVSFYNNEISEKSEIFDDQFSVERPDGSNFTLKIRSTKLEDSAMYFCASIQGEQYFGPGTRLTVT.

A few counts support this clone. The chain carries TRBV19 and TRBJ1-3, with a tentative D call TRBD1 (6 bases). CDR1 is LNHDA, CDR2 SQIVND, per germline (reference sequence). CDR3 length: 15 amino acids. Trimming removed 6 bases at V and 0 bases at J, with 12 bases between. Written as DNA, the CDR3 is TGTGCCAGTAGCGGACAGCAGAACTCTGGAAACACCATATATTTT. The encoded protein is CASSGQQNSGNTIYF.

This sequence joins TRBV14 and TRBJ2-7; TRBD1 might be the D (6 bases). Germline CDR1 is SGHDN and CDR2 is FVKESK. This CDR3 region has 17 residues. V gave up 0 bases and J gave up 1 base, with 16 bases separating them. CDR3 sequence: CASSQDLAGEGSYEQYF. Here the CDR3 DNA reads TGTGCCAGCAGCCAAGATCTGGCAGGGGAAGGGTCCTACGAGCAGTACTTC.

Turning to this clone: Other DNA sequences within the sample encode an identical CDR3. The chain combines TRBV6-2 or TRBV6-3 with TRBJ2-7, with D tentatively TRBD2 (7 bases). This CDR3 is built from 12 residues. CDR1 and CDR2 (germline): MNHEY, SVGEGT. The ends were cut back, 5 bases at V and 5 bases at J, with 10 bases in the middle. The CDR3 region is CASSRGGNEQYF. The CDR3, as DNA: TGTGCCAGCAGTAGGGGGGGCAACGAGCAGTACTTC.